This T cell receptor (beta chain) emerged from a study of preoperative IRX-2 immunotherapy in early breast cancer (dated by TCRdb to between 2018 and 2020). The CDR3 runs 14 residues from the cysteine to the phenylalanine. Left in the record is the CDR3 DNA by itself, 42 bases read in frame from the first base. Reading the germline V gene (reference sequence) gives CDR1 LNHDA and CDR2 SQIVND. Between the V and J ends, shortened by 5 bases and 0 bases respectively, the junction contains 8 bases. To note about this clone: What antigen it recognizes has not been identified. No quality values exist for individual bases; no much larger clone is one base distant.

Receptor amplification or capture employed the immunoSEQ multiplex PCR assay. TCRdb's version of the immuneACCESS table is confined to in-frame rearrangements and falls short of the full clone set. An unresolved V gene accounts for under half of the shortfall where checked; the remainder is of unknown origin. The sample yields some 19,000 clones; approximately 80% were counted once. Approximately 1.1% of the sample lies in the top ten. Read against the paper, the sample's treatment or condition label means: preoperative locoregional IRX-2 cytokine immunotherapy. The samples were obtained from a phase Ib study in which preoperative, locoregional IRX-2 cytokine immunotherapy intended to prime immune responses was tested. Patients with early-stage breast cancer who were given IRX-2 before surgery served as donors.

Here the chain combines TRBV19 and TRBJ1-5, with TRBD1 as a weak D call on 6 bases. The specimen was lymph node tissue, collected after IRX-2 immunotherapy. The TCR sequence derives from a human donor with breast cancer. The nucleotide sequence reads TGTGCCAGTAGTCGGACAGATAGCAATCAGCCCCAGCATTTT. Its protein product is CASSRTDSNQPQHF.